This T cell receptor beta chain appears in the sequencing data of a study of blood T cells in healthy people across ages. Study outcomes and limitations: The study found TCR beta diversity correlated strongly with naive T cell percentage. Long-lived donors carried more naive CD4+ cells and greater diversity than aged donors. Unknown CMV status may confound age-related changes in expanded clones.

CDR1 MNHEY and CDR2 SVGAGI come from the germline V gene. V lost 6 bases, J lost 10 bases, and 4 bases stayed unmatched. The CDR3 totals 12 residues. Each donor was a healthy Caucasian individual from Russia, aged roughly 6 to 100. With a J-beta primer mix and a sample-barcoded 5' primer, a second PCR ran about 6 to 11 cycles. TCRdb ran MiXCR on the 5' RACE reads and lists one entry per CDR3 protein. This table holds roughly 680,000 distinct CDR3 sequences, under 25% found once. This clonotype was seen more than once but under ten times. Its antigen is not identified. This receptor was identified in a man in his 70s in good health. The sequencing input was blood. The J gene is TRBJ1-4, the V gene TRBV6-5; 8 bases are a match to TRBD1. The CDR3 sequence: CASRRDRGKLFF. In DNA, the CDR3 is TGTGCCAGCAGACGAGACAGGGGAAAACTGTTTTTT.